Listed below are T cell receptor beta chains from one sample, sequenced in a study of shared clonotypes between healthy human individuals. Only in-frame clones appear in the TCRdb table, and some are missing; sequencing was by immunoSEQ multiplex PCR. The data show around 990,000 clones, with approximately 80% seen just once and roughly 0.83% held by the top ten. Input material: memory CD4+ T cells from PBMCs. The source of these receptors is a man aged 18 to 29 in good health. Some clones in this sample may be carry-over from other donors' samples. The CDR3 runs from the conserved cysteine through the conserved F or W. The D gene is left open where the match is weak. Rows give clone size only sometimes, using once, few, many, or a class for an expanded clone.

TGTGCCATCAGTCCCCAGGTGGGCTACAATGAGCAGTTCTTC,CAISPQVGYNEQFF,TRBJ2-1,NA,TRBV10-3,once
TGTGCCATCGGACTAGGGGGGTCCTCGAGTGAGACCCAGTACTTC,CAIGLGGSSSETQYF,TRBJ2-5,NA,TRBV10-3,NA
TGTGCCTGGAGTGTACTTAGTGGGGGAAACACCATATATTTT,CAWSVLSGGNTIYF,TRBJ1-3,NA,TRBV30,NA
TGTGCCAGCAGCCGGGACAGCGCGAGAAGCGAGCAGTACTTC,CASSRDSARSEQYF,TRBJ2-7,TRBD1,TRBV28,once
TGTGCCACCAGCAGTCAGGTCCTTAATGAAAAACTGTTTTTT,CATSSQVLNEKLFF,TRBJ1-4,NA,TRBV15,NA
TGTGCCAGCAGTTACTCGCCAGGGTCTGGAAACACCATATATTTT,CASSYSPGSGNTIYF,TRBJ1-3,NA,TRBV6-6,NA
TGTGCCAGCAGTAAAGATGACAGCGCTAACTATGGCTACACCTTC,CASSKDDSANYGYTF,TRBJ1-2,NA,TRBV6-1,few
TGTGCCAGCAGCTTCGGGGGGCTAAGATACGAGCAGTACTTC,CASSFGGLRYEQYF,TRBJ2-7,NA,TRBV5-6,NA
TGTGCCAGCAGCCTTGGGACTAGCGGGAAGCGCGAGCAGTTCTTC,CASSLGTSGKREQFF,TRBJ2-1,TRBD2,TRBV7-3,NA
TGTGCCAGCTCGCCGGGGGCCGGCGACGGGACAGATACGCAGTATTTT,CASSPGAGDGTDTQYF,TRBJ2-3,NA,TRBV18,NA
TGCGCCAGCAGCGGGCTAACTGAGAGAAAAGGGTCTTACGGCTACACCTTC,CASSGLTERKGSYGYTF,TRBJ1-2,NA,TRBV5-1,NA
TGTGCCAGCAGTTTCCTAGCGGGAACCGGGGAGCTGTTTTTT,CASSFLAGTGELFF,TRBJ2-2,TRBD2,TRBV6-6,NA
TGTGCCAGCAGCTTAGAGGCAGGGGTAGGCGAAGCTTTCTTT,CASSLEAGVGEAFF,TRBJ1-1,NA,TRBV7-6,NA